This T cell receptor (beta chain) was found in a study of blood T cell repertoires in COVID-19. About the study: COVID-19 samples from acute and convalescent phases originated in the United States, Italy and Spain.

The CDR3 sequence is 13 residues long. With 4 bases removed from V and 6 bases from J, the gap between germline ends came to 13 bases. Germline V gene sequence: CDR1 SGHRS, CDR2 YFSETQ. Profiled with immunoSEQ multiplex PCR; TCRdb holds only in-frame clones, not every one. The table has roughly 380,000 clones, around 87% seen once. This chain links TRBV5-1 with TRBJ1-2; tentative D call: TRBD1 (5 bases). Sample: PBMCs or T cells enriched from blood (not recorded which). The origin of this receptor is a man aged 30 to 45 who had recovered from COVID-19. The CDR3 DNA sequence: TGCGCCAGCAGCCGCGAACCAGGGAATGGCTACACCTTC. Its protein is CASSREPGNGYTF. Based on the CDR3 plus reference TRBV5-1 and TRBJ1-2, the full variable domain is KAGVTQTPRYLIKTRGQQVTLSCSPISGHRSVSWYQQTPGQGLQFLFEYFSETQRNKGNFPGRFSGRQFSNSRSEMNVSTLELGDSALYLCASSREPGNGYTFGSGTRLTVV.